These T cell receptor beta chains were read from a single sample in a study of T cells in localized non-small cell lung cancer. The table came from immunoSEQ multiplex PCR; TCRdb's copy has only in-frame clones and leaves some out. Found here are more than 15,000 clones, approximately 90% of them singletons; the top ten hold 2.5% to 3%. Sequenced material: peripheral blood, taken before any cancer treatment. These receptors all stem from a woman aged 40-69 years with stage I lung adenocarcinoma. Both conserved end residues are part of each CDR3. Fields, in order: CDR3 DNA, CDR3 protein, CDR3 length, V gene, D gene, clone size, J gene. A D gene is named only where the DNA matches it firmly. Clone size is not always given. Where it is, it says once, few, many or a class for expanded clones.

CDR3 DNA: TGTGCCAGCAGCTTGAGGACTAGCGGGAGGGCCTCCTACAATGAGCAGTTCTTC
CDR3 protein: CASSLRTSGRASYNEQFF
CDR3 length: 18
V gene: TRBV5-4
D gene: TRBD2
clone size: -
J gene: TRBJ2-1

CDR3 DNA: TGTGCCAGCTCCCAGGGCCAAATGCAGCCCCAGCATTTT
CDR3 protein: CASSQGQMQPQHF
CDR3 length: 13
V gene: TRBV18
D gene: -
clone size: -
J gene: TRBJ1-5

CDR3 DNA: TGTGCCAGCAGTAGCAGGGGCCCGCCCTATGGCTACACCTTC
CDR3 protein: CASSSRGPPYGYTF
CDR3 length: 14
V gene: TRBV27
D gene: -
clone size: -
J gene: TRBJ1-2

CDR3 DNA: TGTGCCAGCAGTGAAGAGGGCGAGCAGTACTTC
CDR3 protein: CASSEEGEQYF
CDR3 length: 11
V gene: TRBV6-1
D gene: -
clone size: few
J gene: TRBJ2-7

CDR3 DNA: TGTGCGGCCGGCAGGGAGGATAATTCACCCCTCCACTTT
CDR3 protein: CAAGREDNSPLHF
CDR3 length: 13
V gene: TRBV6-5
D gene: -
clone size: -
J gene: TRBJ1-6

CDR3 DNA: TGTGCCAGCAGTTTAGCGCCAGTCTACGAGCAGTACTTC
CDR3 protein: CASSLAPVYEQYF
CDR3 length: 13
V gene: TRBV27
D gene: -
clone size: -
J gene: TRBJ2-7

CDR3 DNA: TGTGCCTGGAGTGTAGGGACCGGTGGCGGAGGAAACACCATATATTTT
CDR3 protein: CAWSVGTGGGGNTIYF
CDR3 length: 16
V gene: TRBV30
D gene: -
clone size: -
J gene: TRBJ1-3

CDR3 DNA: TGTGCCAGCAGCCCCGGACAGGGAAGCTATGGCTACACCTTC
CDR3 protein: CASSPGQGSYGYTF
CDR3 length: 14
V gene: TRBV5-6
D gene: TRBD1
clone size: -
J gene: TRBJ1-2

CDR3 DNA: TGCGCCAGCAGTGAGAAGGGGAGGGAGACCCAGTACTTC
CDR3 protein: CASSEKGRETQYF
CDR3 length: 13
V gene: TRBV10-1
D gene: -
clone size: -
J gene: TRBJ2-5

CDR3 DNA: TGCGCCAGCAGCCAAGGGGTAGGGGGCGCGAACTATGGCTACACCTTC
CDR3 protein: CASSQGVGGANYGYTF
CDR3 length: 16
V gene: TRBV4-1
D gene: TRBD1
clone size: once
J gene: TRBJ1-2

CDR3 DNA: TGTGCCAGCAGCCAGACTAGCGGGAAAGCGGAGACCCAGTACTTC
CDR3 protein: CASSQTSGKAETQYF
CDR3 length: 15
V gene: TRBV6-5
D gene: TRBD2
clone size: once
J gene: TRBJ2-5

CDR3 DNA: TGTGCTAGCAGCGCCGGGACTAGCGGGAATGGTGAGCAGTTCTTC
CDR3 protein: CASSAGTSGNGEQFF
CDR3 length: 15
V gene: TRBV7-7
D gene: TRBD2
clone size: once
J gene: TRBJ2-1

CDR3 DNA: TGTGCCAGCAGCTCGGGTGGGCTAGCGGGGGGAAGCTCCTACAATGAGCAGTTCTTC
CDR3 protein: CASSSGGLAGGSSYNEQFF
CDR3 length: 19
V gene: TRBV7-3
D gene: TRBD2
clone size: -
J gene: TRBJ2-1

CDR3 DNA: TGTGCCAGCAGCCGGTTTCAGGGCTCCCTCCGCGAGCAGTACTTC
CDR3 protein: CASSRFQGSLREQYF
CDR3 length: 15
V gene: TRBV5-4
D gene: -
clone size: -
J gene: TRBJ2-7

CDR3 DNA: TGTGCCAGTAGTAGGGACGATGACTCCTACGAGCAGTACTTC
CDR3 protein: CASSRDDDSYEQYF
CDR3 length: 14
V gene: TRBV19
D gene: -
clone size: -
J gene: TRBJ2-7

CDR3 DNA: TGTGCCAGCACCTTCGTCGGCGGGGAGCTGTTTTTT
CDR3 protein: CASTFVGGELFF
CDR3 length: 12
V gene: TRBV11-2
D gene: -
clone size: -
J gene: TRBJ2-2

CDR3 DNA: TGTGCCAGCAGTTTAGGTCGGGGCTCGAACTATGGCTACACCTTC
CDR3 protein: CASSLGRGSNYGYTF
CDR3 length: 15
V gene: TRBV27
D gene: -
clone size: -
J gene: TRBJ1-2

CDR3 DNA: TGCGCCAGCAGCCAAATTCAGGGTCTCCGAGGGACCCAGTACTTC
CDR3 protein: CASSQIQGLRGTQYF
CDR3 length: 15
V gene: TRBV4-1
D gene: -
clone size: -
J gene: TRBJ2-5

CDR3 DNA: TGTGCCACCAGCAGACAGGGTAACACTGAAGCTTTCTTT
CDR3 protein: CATSRQGNTEAFF
CDR3 length: 13
V gene: TRBV15
D gene: -
clone size: -
J gene: TRBJ1-1

CDR3 DNA: TGTGCCAGCAGTTCGGCGAGGTGGGGAAACATTCAGTACTTC
CDR3 protein: CASSSARWGNIQYF
CDR3 length: 14
V gene: TRBV27
D gene: -
clone size: few
J gene: TRBJ2-4

CDR3 DNA: TGTGCCAGCAGCGGGCTGACTGGATTTGACACCGGGGAGCTGTTTTTT
CDR3 protein: CASSGLTGFDTGELFF
CDR3 length: 16
V gene: TRBV9
D gene: -
clone size: -
J gene: TRBJ2-2

CDR3 DNA: TGTGCCAGCAGCCTTGGGACAGCCTCCTACGAGCAGTACTTC
CDR3 protein: CASSLGTASYEQYF
CDR3 length: 14
V gene: TRBV7-2
D gene: TRBD1
clone size: once
J gene: TRBJ2-7

CDR3 DNA: TGTGCCAGCAGCCAAGACAGTTTCTACGAGCAGTACTTC
CDR3 protein: CASSQDSFYEQYF
CDR3 length: 13
V gene: TRBV14
D gene: -
clone size: -
J gene: TRBJ2-7

CDR3 DNA: TGTGCCAGCAAGGGGGAGGGCCTCACAGATACGCAGTATTTT
CDR3 protein: CASKGEGLTDTQYF
CDR3 length: 14
V gene: TRBV5-8
D gene: -
clone size: -
J gene: TRBJ2-3

CDR3 DNA: TGTGCCAGCAGCCCGACAGGACAGGGATTGAACTACGAGCAGTACTTC
CDR3 protein: CASSPTGQGLNYEQYF
CDR3 length: 16
V gene: TRBV11-2
D gene: TRBD1
clone size: -
J gene: TRBJ2-7

CDR3 DNA: TGTGCCAGCAGCTTTGGCAGCGATGAGCAGTTCTTC
CDR3 protein: CASSFGSDEQFF
CDR3 length: 12
V gene: TRBV7-6
D gene: -
clone size: -
J gene: TRBJ2-1

CDR3 DNA: TGTGCCACCAGCAGAGATAAGTACAATCAGCCCCAGCATTTT
CDR3 protein: CATSRDKYNQPQHF
CDR3 length: 14
V gene: TRBV15
D gene: -
clone size: -
J gene: TRBJ1-5

CDR3 DNA: TGCGCCAGCAGTCAACCCCGACAGGGAGAATTGGAGTACAATGAGCAGTTCTTC
CDR3 protein: CASSQPRQGELEYNEQFF
CDR3 length: 18
V gene: TRBV23-1
D gene: TRBD1
clone size: -
J gene: TRBJ2-1

CDR3 DNA: TGTGCCAGCAGCGCTGGGGGGGGGCTCTACGACAATGAGCAGTTCTTC
CDR3 protein: CASSAGGGLYDNEQFF
CDR3 length: 16
V gene: TRBV5-4
D gene: -
clone size: -
J gene: TRBJ2-1

CDR3 DNA: TGTGCCAGCAGCTTAGCGGGAGCTTCCTACAATGAGCAGTTCTTC
CDR3 protein: CASSLAGASYNEQFF
CDR3 length: 15
V gene: TRBV7-9
D gene: -
clone size: -
J gene: TRBJ2-1

CDR3 DNA: TGTGCCAGCAGTCGCACGGGTGCTAATGAAAAACTGTTTTTT
CDR3 protein: CASSRTGANEKLFF
CDR3 length: 14
V gene: TRBV7-9
D gene: -
clone size: -
J gene: TRBJ1-4

CDR3 DNA: TGTGCCAGCAGCTTAGCGGGACAGGCAGGGGAGACCCAGTACTTC
CDR3 protein: CASSLAGQAGETQYF
CDR3 length: 15
V gene: TRBV7-2
D gene: TRBD1
clone size: -
J gene: TRBJ2-5

CDR3 DNA: TGTGCCAGCTCCCTCGGACAGGGGAGGGCCCTAGCCAAAAACATTCAGTACTTC
CDR3 protein: CASSLGQGRALAKNIQYF
CDR3 length: 18
V gene: TRBV18
D gene: TRBD1
clone size: -
J gene: TRBJ2-4

CDR3 DNA: TGTGCCAGCTCGGAACAAATGGGCTCCTACAATGAGCAGTTCTTC
CDR3 protein: CASSEQMGSYNEQFF
CDR3 length: 15
V gene: TRBV11-3
D gene: -
clone size: -
J gene: TRBJ2-1

CDR3 DNA: TGTGCCAGCAGCTTAAACGATTACGGGGAGCAGTACTTC
CDR3 protein: CASSLNDYGEQYF
CDR3 length: 13
V gene: TRBV7-2
D gene: -
clone size: -
J gene: TRBJ2-7

CDR3 DNA: TGTGCCAGCAGTGTTGGGCAGCCCCAGCATTTT
CDR3 protein: CASSVGQPQHF
CDR3 length: 11
V gene: TRBV2
D gene: -
clone size: once
J gene: TRBJ1-5

CDR3 DNA: TGTGCCAGCAGTTACTCGGACAGCACCTACGAGCAGTACTTC
CDR3 protein: CASSYSDSTYEQYF
CDR3 length: 14
V gene: TRBV6-5
D gene: -
clone size: -
J gene: TRBJ2-7

CDR3 DNA: TGTGCCAGCGTTGGGTGGGTTGCAACTAATGAAAAACTGTTTTTT
CDR3 protein: CASVGWVATNEKLFF
CDR3 length: 15
V gene: TRBV2
D gene: -
clone size: -
J gene: TRBJ1-4

CDR3 DNA: TGTGCCAGCTCACCGACAACAGACTACGAGCAGTACTTC
CDR3 protein: CASSPTTDYEQYF
CDR3 length: 13
V gene: TRBV18
D gene: -
clone size: -
J gene: TRBJ2-7

CDR3 DNA: TGCGCCAGCAGCTTACAGGGGGAGGATGGCTACACCTTC
CDR3 protein: CASSLQGEDGYTF
CDR3 length: 13
V gene: TRBV5-1
D gene: TRBD1
clone size: -
J gene: TRBJ1-2

CDR3 DNA: TGTGCCAGCACCGAGACACCTGGAGAAAAACTGTTTTTT
CDR3 protein: CASTETPGEKLFF
CDR3 length: 13
V gene: TRBV28
D gene: -
clone size: -
J gene: TRBJ1-4

CDR3 DNA: TGTGCCAGCAGCTTCCCCACGAGGGGACAGGGGGCTTCCGGGGAGCTGTTTTTT
CDR3 protein: CASSFPTRGQGASGELFF
CDR3 length: 18
V gene: TRBV21-1
D gene: -
clone size: -
J gene: TRBJ2-2

CDR3 DNA: TGTGCCAGCTCACCCGACAGAAGCGAGCAGTACTTC
CDR3 protein: CASSPDRSEQYF
CDR3 length: 12
V gene: TRBV18
D gene: -
clone size: -
J gene: TRBJ2-7

CDR3 DNA: TGTGCCTGGAGTGACATGGTTGGAGGAGAGACCCAGTACTTC
CDR3 protein: CAWSDMVGGETQYF
CDR3 length: 14
V gene: TRBV30
D gene: -
clone size: -
J gene: TRBJ2-5

CDR3 DNA: TGCAGCGGAAATACAGCGGGGGGGCCCACAGATACGCAGTATTTT
CDR3 protein: CSGNTAGGPTDTQYF
CDR3 length: 15
V gene: TRBV29-1
D gene: TRBD2
clone size: -
J gene: TRBJ2-3

CDR3 DNA: TGTGCCAGCAGCCAAGAAACCAATTTCGGAAACACCATATATTTT
CDR3 protein: CASSQETNFGNTIYF
CDR3 length: 15
V gene: TRBV14
D gene: -
clone size: -
J gene: TRBJ1-3

CDR3 DNA: TGTGCCATCAGCTTAGACACACCCTACGAGCAGTACTTC
CDR3 protein: CAISLDTPYEQYF
CDR3 length: 13
V gene: TRBV10-3
D gene: -
clone size: -
J gene: TRBJ2-7

CDR3 DNA: TGTGCCAGCAGCTTTAAGGACAGTTCCGATGAGCAGTTCTTC
CDR3 protein: CASSFKDSSDEQFF
CDR3 length: 14
V gene: TRBV5-4
D gene: -
clone size: -
J gene: TRBJ2-1

CDR3 DNA: TGTGCCAGCAGAAGAACCGGGACAGGGCATGAAAAACTGTTTTTT
CDR3 protein: CASRRTGTGHEKLFF
CDR3 length: 15
V gene: TRBV6-5
D gene: TRBD1
clone size: -
J gene: TRBJ1-4

CDR3 DNA: TGCAGCGTCGCCCTAGTCTCCAATGAGCAGTTCTTC
CDR3 protein: CSVALVSNEQFF
CDR3 length: 12
V gene: TRBV29-1
D gene: -
clone size: -
J gene: TRBJ2-1

CDR3 DNA: TGTGCCAGCAGTGCCCCAGGGGGGAAGGAGGGCCAAGAGACCCAGTACTTC
CDR3 protein: CASSAPGGKEGQETQYF
CDR3 length: 17
V gene: TRBV2
D gene: -
clone size: -
J gene: TRBJ2-5

CDR3 DNA: TGCGCCACGATGGTGCGGCCGGGATATGAGCAGTTCTTC
CDR3 protein: CATMVRPGYEQFF
CDR3 length: 13
V gene: TRBV10-2
D gene: -
clone size: few
J gene: TRBJ2-1

CDR3 DNA: TGTGCCAGCAGCCCCCGACTAGCGGGGCACGAGCAGTACTTC
CDR3 protein: CASSPRLAGHEQYF
CDR3 length: 14
V gene: TRBV7-8
D gene: TRBD2
clone size: -
J gene: TRBJ2-7